The sequence of this T cell receptor beta chain was determined in a study of early T cells in non-severe SARS-CoV-2 infection. Study-wide background: With bulk RNA from unsorted whole blood as input, sequencing yielded unpaired chains. Study-level results: VDJdb matching skewed toward anti-spike CD8 responses, missing private and CD4 specificities.

This clonotype was counted at least ten times. No antigen is known for it. Each single cDNA molecule received a unique molecular identifier. TCRdb recomputed calls from the 5' RACE reads with MiXCR, one row per CDR3 protein. This table holds about 80,000 distinct CDR3 sequences, approximately 5% found once. V dropped 5 bases and J dropped 3; count of bases not matched to a gene: 9. This CDR3 has 16 residues. Per the germline V gene, CDR1 is PRHDT and CDR2 is FYEKMQ (reference sequence). This material consisted of whole blood, taken at baseline. The sequence derives from an adult who was a healthcare worker with PCR-confirmed SARS-CoV-2 infection or an uninfected control (not recorded which). The rearrangement joins TRBV13 to TRBJ1-3; 8 bases are a match to TRBD1. In DNA, the CDR3 is TGTGCCAGCAGCCCTACCGGGACAGGAGATGGAAACACCATATATTTT. This codes for CASSPTGTGDGNTIYF.